This passage covers 19 T cell receptor beta chains from one sample sequenced in a study of T cells in women clearing cervical HPV infection (dated by TCRdb to 2016 to 2019). The library was obtained by the immunoSEQ multiplex PCR assay. The clones in this table, taken by TCRdb from immuneACCESS, are in-frame only. Not every clone is retained; where verified, under half of the shortfall comes from an unresolved V gene, and the cause of the rest is unknown. The sample's own table lists over 20,000 clones. About 8.6% of the sample is held by the ten biggest clonotypes. Sequenced input: blood buffy coat. The receptors originated from a woman aged 18-70 years with a cervical HPV16 infection that either progressed to CIN3+ or cleared (not recorded which).

A note on this clone: The read finishes 3 residues shy of the CDR3 end, and the germline J gene is used to complete it. This chain connects TRBV2 to TRBJ1-1; TRBD1 is a possible D gene (6 bases). The CDR3 extends over 15 amino acids. The germline CDR1 and CDR2 sequences are SNHLY and FYNNEI. Trimming cost V 6 bases and J 4 bases, with 18 bases left between them. CDR3 DNA (partial): TGTGCCAGCAGAGTTATGGGGGGGGCGGGCACTGAA. Encoded protein: CASRVMGGAGTE. Given in full, the CDR3 is CASRVMGGAGTEAFF. Together with reference TRBV2 and TRBJ1-1, the CDR3 gives the full variable domain: EPEVTQTPSHQVTQMGQEVILRCVPISNHLYFYWYRQILGQKVEFLVSFYNNEISEKSEIFDDQFSVERPDGSNFTLKIRSTKLEDSAMYFCASRVMGGAGTEAFFGQGTRLTVV.

As to this clone: The CDR3 end lies 3 residues beyond the end of the read and is filled in from the germline J gene. J is TRBJ1-1 and V is TRBV5-1; 8 bases agree with TRBD1. J lost 7 bases, V lost 5 bases, and 13 bases had no gene match. Germline assignment: CDR1 SGHRS and CDR2 YFSETQ. There are 15 residues in the CDR3. The CDR3 protein is CASSSTTGGRGEAFF. The sequenced part of the CDR3 DNA is TGCGCCAGCAGTTCCACTACAGGGGGGCGTGGTGAA.

Turning to this clone: The CDR3 extends 3 residues past the end of the read, so its final part is completed from the germline J gene. V and J are TRBV7-2 and TRBJ2-1, with 8 nucleotides matching TRBD1. Germline values: CDR1 SGHTA, CDR2 FQGNSA. This CDR3 is 14 amino acids long. V gave up 5 bases and J gave up 8 bases; unmatched junction bases: 8. The CDR3 sequence: CASSPGTGRDEQFF. The CDR3 bases that were read are TGTGCCAGCAGCCCCGGGACAGGTCGTGATGAG. The entire variable domain, with the rest obtained from reference TRBV7-2 and TRBJ2-1, is as follows: GAGVSQSPSNKVTEKGKDVELRCDPISGHTALYWYRQSLGQGLEFLIYFQGNSAPDKSGLPSDRFSAERTGGSVSTLTIQRTQQEDSAVYLCASSPGTGRDEQFFGPGTRLTVL.

The CDR3 reads CASSTRQGGSPLHF. The sequenced part of the CDR3 DNA is TGTGCCAGCAGCACCCGACAGGGTGGGTCACCC. The chain recombines TRBV9 with TRBJ1-6, with TRBD1 matching 7 bases. Coverage ceases 3 residues before the CDR3 finishes, and the germline J gene fills in the end. CDR1 and CDR2 (germline): SGDLS, YYNGEE. Losses at the gene ends were 4 bases for V and 10 bases for J; bases not matched to a gene: 8. The CDR3 contains 14 residues.

Comment on this clone: Read data end 3 residues before the CDR3 end; the end is taken from the germline J gene. The gene calls are TRBV30 and TRBJ2-7; D is unclear. The CDR3 loop spans 11 amino acids. V was clipped by 3 bases and J by 2 bases, with 5 bases between them. Looked up from germline, CDR1 is GTSNPN and CDR2 is SVGIG (reference sequence). CDR3: CAWSQTYEQYF. CDR3 DNA (partial): TGTGCCTGGAGCCAGACCTACGAG. Based on the CDR3 plus reference TRBV30 and TRBJ2-7, the full variable domain is SQTIHQWPATLVQPVGSPLSLECTVEGTSNPNLYWYRQAAGRGLQLLFYSVGIGQISSEVPQNLSASRPQDRQFILSSKKLLLSDSGFYLCAWSQTYEQYFGPGTRLTVT.

Concerning this clone itself: Sequencing ends 3 residues short of the CDR3 end; the germline J gene provides the rest. The chain has TRBV20-1 and TRBJ2-3; 9 nucleotides align to TRBD2. Trimming cost V 1 base and J 0 bases; bases outside gene matches: 2. Looked up from germline, CDR1 is DFQATT and CDR2 is SNEGSKA (reference sequence). The CDR3 sequence is 15 residues long. The CDR3 region is CSARASGVSTDTQYF. The part of the CDR3 DNA that was read is TGCAGTGCTAGAGCTAGCGGGGTTAGCACAGATACG.

This clone is medium-sized by frequency. The junction and the germline gene differ at one end; a read error may be behind it. From the germline J gene comes the end of the CDR3, since the read stops 3 residues before it. This rearrangement joins TRBV4-2 to TRBJ1-1; 9 bases agree with TRBD1. From germline, CDR1 is LGHNA and CDR2 YNFKEQ. The CDR3 is 16 amino acids. The sequenced part of the CDR3 DNA is TGCGCCAGCAGTGAAGGACAGGGGTTCACGAACACTGAA. This sequence encodes CASSEGQGFTNTE. The whole CDR3 is CASSEGQGFTNTEAFF.

In regard to this clone: The missing CDR3 end, 3 residues past where the read stops, is filled in from the germline J gene. This chain joins TRBV7-6 and TRBJ2-1; unclear D gene. This CDR3 contains 13 residues. Germline V gene sequence: CDR1 SGHVS, CDR2 FNYEAQ. Trimming left V 5 bases short and J 8 bases short, with 13 bases between. CDR3 bases read: TGTGCCAGCAGCCGAAGACAAGGCGATGAG. This sequence encodes CASSRRQGDE. The complete CDR3 reads CASSRRQGDEQFF.

Regarding this clone: The CDR3 end is not reached by the read, which stops 3 residues before it; the germline J gene fills it in. The V call is TRBV10-3, the J call TRBJ1-1; D gene unclear. Germline CDR1 is ENHRY and CDR2 is SYGVKD. V was shortened by 3 bases and J by 0 bases, with 5 bases between the two germline ends. CDR3 length equals 13 residues. The covered CDR3 bases are TGTGCCATCAGTGAAGAGGTGAACACTGAA. Translation gives CAISEEVNTE. In full, the CDR3 reads CAISEEVNTEAFF.

As to this clone: The CDR3 is cut off 3 residues early in the read; its end comes from the germline J gene. The genes are TRBV29-1 and TRBJ2-6, with a tentative D call TRBD2 (6 bases). Between the trimmed V and J ends, which lost 4 bases and 4 bases, there was a span of 11 bases. Germline CDR1 reads SQVTM; CDR2 reads ANQGSEA. The CDR3 spans 14 residues. CDR3 DNA, as far as it was read: TGCAGCGTTGGGGGGGTCTCAGGGGCCAACGTC. This sequence encodes CSVGGVSGANV. The whole CDR3 region reads CSVGGVSGANVLTF.

Note on this clone: The CDR3 end falls 3 residues outside the read, so it is completed with the germline J gene. The V call is TRBV5-4, the J call TRBJ2-1; D possibly corresponds to TRBD1 (5 bases). Germline V gene lookup returns CDR1 SGHNT and CDR2 YYREEE (reference sequence). The CDR3 is 15 residues long. Trimming stripped 4 bases from V and 4 bases from J, with 15 bases between. The CDR3 here is CASSPEGARYNEQFF. The sequenced CDR3 bases are TGTGCCAGCAGCCCGGAAGGGGCGCGGTACAATGAG.

Points on this clone: The read ends 3 residues early relative to the CDR3; the germline J gene fills the gap. J is TRBJ2-7 and V is TRBV6-4; 10 bases fit TRBD1. This CDR3 has 14 amino acids. V dropped 5 bases and J dropped 5; count of bases not matched to a gene: 6. CDR1 is MRHNA, CDR2 SNTAGT, per germline. The CDR3 loop reads CASSPGQGRNEQYF. CDR3 bases read: TGTGCCAGCAGTCCGGGACAGGGGAGGAACGAG.

A remark on this clone: The DNA ends 3 residues before the CDR3 does, and the rest of the CDR3 is filled in from the germline J gene. J is TRBJ2-5 and V is TRBV14; TRBD2 agrees at 10 bases. The length of the CDR3 is 17 residues. V dropped 4 bases and J dropped 1; count of bases not matched to a gene: 9. Looked up from germline, CDR1 is SGHDN and CDR2 is FVKESK. The part of the CDR3 DNA that was read is TGTGCCAGCAGCCGCGCCCTAGCGGGAGCCCCCCAAGAGACC. Protein sequence: CASSRALAGAPQET. The entire CDR3 is CASSRALAGAPQETQYF.

Points on this clone: The read ends 3 residues early relative to the CDR3; the germline J gene fills the gap. V usage is TRBV2 and J usage is TRBJ2-1; possible D gene TRBD1, 5 bases. The CDR3 has 13 residues. The V gene's germline CDR1 is SNHLY and CDR2 FYNNEI. The V gene lost 7 bases and the J gene lost 2 bases, with 9 bases spanning the gap. CDR3 amino acids: CASNLGAYNEQFF. Partial CDR3 DNA: TGTGCCAGCAATCTAGGGGCCTACAATGAG.

Turning to this clone: The read finishes 3 residues shy of the CDR3 end, and the germline J gene is used to complete it. This rearrangement joins TRBV2 to TRBJ1-3; D uncertain. Trimming stripped 4 bases from V and 4 bases from J, with 5 bases between. Per germline, CDR1 SNHLY and CDR2 FYNNEI. This CDR3 contains 12 residues. The CDR3 reads CASSVSGNTIYF. Partial CDR3 DNA: TGTGCCAGCAGTGTGTCGGGAAACACC.

Regarding this clone: The DNA ends 3 residues before the CDR3 does, and the rest of the CDR3 is filled in from the germline J gene. The V call is TRBV5-1, the J call TRBJ1-1, with D perhaps matching TRBD1 (6 bases). Trimming stripped 0 bases from V and 3 bases from J, with 12 bases between. Per germline, CDR1 SGHRS and CDR2 YFSETQ. The CDR3 contains 15 residues. CDR3 in amino acids: CASSLVDRMDTEAFF. CDR3 DNA, as far as it was read: TGCGCCAGCAGCTTGGTTGACAGGATGGACACTGAA.

Points on this clone: Read sequence stops 3 residues before the CDR3 end, and the germline J gene provides the missing end. The chain combines TRBV30 with TRBJ2-5, with D possibly matching TRBD2 (5 bases). The CDR3 consists of 13 residues. Germline values: CDR1 GTSNPN, CDR2 SVGIG (reference sequence). V lost 1 base to trimming and J lost 4 bases, with 10 bases between them. CDR3 bases read: TGTGCCTGGAGTGGGCTAGCTCCAGAGACC. Translation gives CAWSGLAPET. The full CDR3 is CAWSGLAPETQYF.

In the case of this clone: The read falls 3 residues short of the CDR3 end, and the missing part is taken from the germline J gene. This sequence joins TRBV19 and TRBJ1-1; D gene unclear. V lost 5 bases to trimming and J lost 6 bases, with 7 bases between them. The CDR3 consists of 11 residues. CDR1 LNHDA and CDR2 SQIVND come from the germline V gene (reference sequence). Incomplete CDR3 DNA: TGTGCCAGTAGTCTTGTCGCTGAA. Its protein is CASSLVAE. The entire CDR3 protein reads CASSLVAEAFF.

In the case of this clone: The read gets to within 3 residues of the CDR3 end, and the germline J gene fills in the rest. The chain combines TRBV3-1 (or the pseudogene TRBV3-2) with TRBJ2-7; 7 nucleotides match TRBD1. CDR1 LGHDT and CDR2 YNNKEL come from the germline V gene (reference sequence). This CDR3 region has 15 residues. Trimming cost V 1 base and J 2 bases; bases outside gene matches: 5. The CDR3 loop is CASSQVPGTAYEQYF. The sequenced part of the CDR3 DNA is TGTGCCAGCAGCCAAGTTCCCGGGACAGCCTACGAG.